The rows below give T cell receptor beta chains drawn from one sample of a study of OX40 agonist ivuxolimab in advanced cancers. Profiling relied on immunoSEQ multiplex PCR, and the TCRdb table lists in-frame clones only, not all of them. The repertoire consists of almost 35,000 clones, with 70% to 85% occurring once and the leading ten covering roughly 9.8%. The sample was CD4+ or CD8+ T cells sorted from blood, taken in a trial of the OX40 agonist ivuxolimab. All receptors derive from an adult with an advanced solid tumor such as melanoma, head and neck, liver or kidney cancer. Each CDR3 is given with its conserved first and last residue. A D gene is named only where the DNA matches it firmly. Only part of the rows carry a size: once, few, many, or a class if the clone is expanded.

CDR3nt: TGCAGCGTTGAGAAGGGTGCCGGGGAGCTGTTTTTT; CDR3aa: CSVEKGAGELFF; abundance: few; d_gene: NA; j_gene: TRBJ2-2; len: 12; v_gene: TRBV29-1
CDR3nt: TGTGCCAGCAGGCTGGCCGGTGGGCCCTCCTACAATGAGCAGTTCTTC; CDR3aa: CASRLAGGPSYNEQFF; abundance: NA; d_gene: NA; j_gene: TRBJ2-1; len: 16; v_gene: TRBV5-8
CDR3nt: TGTGCCAGCAGCTTGACTTCTAGCACAGATACGCAGTATTTT; CDR3aa: CASSLTSSTDTQYF; abundance: NA; d_gene: NA; j_gene: TRBJ2-3; len: 14; v_gene: TRBV11-2
CDR3nt: TGTGCCAGCAGTCCAGGGGGGAACACCATATATTTT; CDR3aa: CASSPGGNTIYF; abundance: few; d_gene: TRBD1; j_gene: TRBJ1-3; len: 12; v_gene: TRBV6-5
CDR3nt: TGTGCCAGCAGCGTAGCAGTTGCGGGGGGCCCCCCTTTCAAAGCCAAAAACATTCAGTACTTC; CDR3aa: CASSVAVAGGPPFKAKNIQYF; abundance: NA; d_gene: TRBD2; j_gene: TRBJ2-4; len: 21; v_gene: TRBV9
CDR3nt: TGTGCCAGCAGTTTCGGGGGAATTGGGCAGCCCCAGCATTTT; CDR3aa: CASSFGGIGQPQHF; abundance: NA; d_gene: NA; j_gene: TRBJ1-5; len: 14; v_gene: TRBV27
CDR3nt: TGTGCCAGTAGTAGCGGGGACAGAACAGATACGCAGTATTTT; CDR3aa: CASSSGDRTDTQYF; abundance: NA; d_gene: NA; j_gene: TRBJ2-3; len: 14; v_gene: TRBV19
CDR3nt: TGTGCCTGCCGAGGGGAAACGAACACCGGGGAGCTGTTTTTT; CDR3aa: CACRGETNTGELFF; abundance: NA; d_gene: NA; j_gene: TRBJ2-2; len: 14; v_gene: TRBV30
CDR3nt: TGTGCCAGCAGCGACCCGGGACTTCCGGACGCTTACAATGAGCAGTTCTTC; CDR3aa: CASSDPGLPDAYNEQFF; abundance: NA; d_gene: NA; j_gene: TRBJ2-1; len: 17; v_gene: TRBV9
CDR3nt: TGTGCCATCAGTGAGCCCCCAGGGGGTAGGCTGCCCTACGAGCAGTACTTC; CDR3aa: CAISEPPGGRLPYEQYF; abundance: NA; d_gene: TRBD1; j_gene: TRBJ2-7; len: 17; v_gene: TRBV10-3
CDR3nt: TGCGCCAGCAGCTTGTCCCTAGATGGGGGCTATAATTCACCCCTCCACTTT; CDR3aa: CASSLSLDGGYNSPLHF; abundance: few; d_gene: NA; j_gene: TRBJ1-6; len: 17; v_gene: TRBV5-1
CDR3nt: TGTGCCAGCGCCACAGGCGAAAAACTGTTTTTT; CDR3aa: CASATGEKLFF; abundance: once; d_gene: NA; j_gene: TRBJ1-4; len: 11; v_gene: TRBV2
CDR3nt: TGTGCCCGGGGGGGCGGACATAACACTGAAGCTTTCTTT; CDR3aa: CARGGGHNTEAFF; abundance: once; d_gene: NA; j_gene: TRBJ1-1; len: 13; v_gene: TRBV30
CDR3nt: TGTGCCAGCAGCTCCAGAGGGATACGAGATGAAAAACTGTTTTTT; CDR3aa: CASSSRGIRDEKLFF; abundance: NA; d_gene: NA; j_gene: TRBJ1-4; len: 15; v_gene: TRBV11-2
CDR3nt: TGTGCCAGTAGCTCTACCATAACAGGGTTGGAGACCCAGTACTTC; CDR3aa: CASSSTITGLETQYF; abundance: NA; d_gene: NA; j_gene: TRBJ2-5; len: 15; v_gene: TRBV19
CDR3nt: TGCAGCGTTGTAGCGGGAGGTGAAAAACTGTTTTTT; CDR3aa: CSVVAGGEKLFF; abundance: NA; d_gene: NA; j_gene: TRBJ1-4; len: 12; v_gene: TRBV29-1
CDR3nt: TGTGCCAGCAGCTTAGGGGAGTTGGCTGAAGCTTTCTTT; CDR3aa: CASSLGELAEAFF; abundance: once; d_gene: NA; j_gene: TRBJ1-1; len: 13; v_gene: TRBV11-2
CDR3nt: TGCGCCAGCAGTTATAATGGGGGGGACCCCTACAATGAGCAGTTCTTC; CDR3aa: CASSYNGGDPYNEQFF; abundance: once; d_gene: TRBD2; j_gene: TRBJ2-1; len: 16; v_gene: TRBV5-1
CDR3nt: TGTGCCAGCAGACAAGCGGGTAATCAGCCCCAGCATTTT; CDR3aa: CASRQAGNQPQHF; abundance: few; d_gene: NA; j_gene: TRBJ1-5; len: 13; v_gene: TRBV7-9
CDR3nt: TGTGCCATCAGTGAGTCAGGCCGGCCCTACGAGCAGTACTTC; CDR3aa: CAISESGRPYEQYF; abundance: NA; d_gene: NA; j_gene: TRBJ2-7; len: 14; v_gene: TRBV10-3
CDR3nt: TGTGCCAGCAGTGAAGTGGCCAGGGGGAAGACTGGGGCCAACGTCCTGACTTTC; CDR3aa: CASSEVARGKTGANVLTF; abundance: NA; d_gene: TRBD1; j_gene: TRBJ2-6; len: 18; v_gene: TRBV6-1
CDR3nt: TGTGCCAGCAGCCCCCTTAGGGACAGGGGTGAAAAACTGTTTTTT; CDR3aa: CASSPLRDRGEKLFF; abundance: NA; d_gene: TRBD1; j_gene: TRBJ1-4; len: 15; v_gene: TRBV27
CDR3nt: TGTGCCATCAGTGAGGGGACAGGGAATGAAAAACTGTTTTTT; CDR3aa: CAISEGTGNEKLFF; abundance: NA; d_gene: TRBD1; j_gene: TRBJ1-4; len: 14; v_gene: TRBV10-3
CDR3nt: TGCGCCAGCAGCCCCTCAGCGGGGGGGCCGAGCACAGATACGCAGTATTTT; CDR3aa: CASSPSAGGPSTDTQYF; abundance: NA; d_gene: TRBD2; j_gene: TRBJ2-3; len: 17; v_gene: TRBV5-1
CDR3nt: TGTGCCAGCAGCTCCGGGACAGGGTCTTTCTATGGCTACACCTTC; CDR3aa: CASSSGTGSFYGYTF; abundance: NA; d_gene: TRBD1; j_gene: TRBJ1-2; len: 15; v_gene: TRBV11-2
CDR3nt: TGTGCCAGCACCCGGGGACCTACGAACACCGGGGAGCTGTTTTTT; CDR3aa: CASTRGPTNTGELFF; abundance: NA; d_gene: NA; j_gene: TRBJ2-2; len: 15; v_gene: TRBV7-7
CDR3nt: TGTGCCAGCAGTTACTGGGACGATCCAACTAATGAAAAACTGTTTTTT; CDR3aa: CASSYWDDPTNEKLFF; abundance: NA; d_gene: NA; j_gene: TRBJ1-4; len: 16; v_gene: TRBV6-6
CDR3nt: TGTGCCAGCAGTACCACCGGGTCATTGGATCAGCCCCAGCATTTT; CDR3aa: CASSTTGSLDQPQHF; abundance: medium-sized; d_gene: NA; j_gene: TRBJ1-5; len: 15; v_gene: TRBV6-5
CDR3nt: TGTGCCAGCAGTTTCCAGGGTCGGGAAAAACTGTTTTTT; CDR3aa: CASSFQGREKLFF; abundance: NA; d_gene: NA; j_gene: TRBJ1-4; len: 13; v_gene: TRBV27
CDR3nt: TGTGCCAGCAGCTTAGGCGAATCTAATCAGCCCCAGCATTTT; CDR3aa: CASSLGESNQPQHF; abundance: medium-sized; d_gene: NA; j_gene: TRBJ1-5; len: 14; v_gene: TRBV7-9
CDR3nt: TGTGCCAGCAGTTCACAGGGGGTAGAAGGGAAAATTTTTTTT; CDR3aa: CASSSQGVEGKIFF; abundance: NA; d_gene: TRBD1; j_gene: TRBJ1-4; len: 14; v_gene: TRBV11-2
CDR3nt: TGTGCCAGCAGCTTGGGACAGGGGTATGGTGAAAAACTGTTTTTT; CDR3aa: CASSLGQGYGEKLFF; abundance: NA; d_gene: TRBD1; j_gene: TRBJ1-4; len: 15; v_gene: TRBV7-9
CDR3nt: TGTGCCAGTAGTATTGGACAGGGTAGCAATCAGCCCCAGCATTTT; CDR3aa: CASSIGQGSNQPQHF; abundance: NA; d_gene: TRBD1; j_gene: TRBJ1-5; len: 15; v_gene: TRBV19
CDR3nt: TGTGCCAGCAGTGTCGGGTCACCGACCGGGGAGCTGTTTTTT; CDR3aa: CASSVGSPTGELFF; abundance: NA; d_gene: NA; j_gene: TRBJ2-2; len: 14; v_gene: TRBV6-1
CDR3nt: TGCGCCAGCACCTCGGGCGACAGGGTGAACACTGAAGCTTTCTTT; CDR3aa: CASTSGDRVNTEAFF; abundance: NA; d_gene: TRBD1; j_gene: TRBJ1-1; len: 15; v_gene: TRBV5-1
CDR3nt: TGTGCCAGCACGACCGGGACCAAGCAGTATTTT; CDR3aa: CASTTGTKQYF; abundance: NA; d_gene: NA; j_gene: TRBJ2-3; len: 11; v_gene: TRBV6-5
CDR3nt: TGTGCCAGTAGTATAGGCGACAGGGTCTATGGCTACACCTTC; CDR3aa: CASSIGDRVYGYTF; abundance: few; d_gene: TRBD1; j_gene: TRBJ1-2; len: 14; v_gene: TRBV19
CDR3nt: TGTGCCAGCAGTGGCGGGGGGGCCTTAAATGAGCAGTTCTTC; CDR3aa: CASSGGGALNEQFF; abundance: NA; d_gene: TRBD2; j_gene: TRBJ2-1; len: 14; v_gene: TRBV6-4
CDR3nt: TGTGCCAGCAGTGAAAAGGGGGTATATGGCTACACCTTC; CDR3aa: CASSEKGVYGYTF; abundance: NA; d_gene: NA; j_gene: TRBJ1-2; len: 13; v_gene: TRBV25-1
CDR3nt: TGTGCCAGCAGTTTCACAGGTCTGGAGGGCTACACCTTC; CDR3aa: CASSFTGLEGYTF; abundance: large; d_gene: NA; j_gene: TRBJ1-2; len: 13; v_gene: TRBV6-5
CDR3nt: TGTGCCAGCTCAACCACCCTGAACACTGAAGCTTTCTTT; CDR3aa: CASSTTLNTEAFF; abundance: few; d_gene: NA; j_gene: TRBJ1-1; len: 13; v_gene: TRBV18
CDR3nt: TGTGCCAGCGGAAAATTGGACAGGGACTATGGCTACACCTTC; CDR3aa: CASGKLDRDYGYTF; abundance: NA; d_gene: TRBD1; j_gene: TRBJ1-2; len: 14; v_gene: TRBV6-5
CDR3nt: TGCGCCAGCAGCCAAGTAGGACCCCGGCGCACCTTC; CDR3aa: CASSQVGPRRTF; abundance: NA; d_gene: NA; j_gene: TRBJ1-2; len: 12; v_gene: TRBV4-1
CDR3nt: TGTGCCAGCAGTGCACCTTTATGGGGACAGGCGAACACTGAAGCTTTCTTT; CDR3aa: CASSAPLWGQANTEAFF; abundance: medium-sized; d_gene: TRBD1; j_gene: TRBJ1-1; len: 17; v_gene: TRBV6-1
CDR3nt: TGTGCCAGCAGTTACTCGGAGGAAGGACAGGGGTGGGAGCAGTACTTC; CDR3aa: CASSYSEEGQGWEQYF; abundance: NA; d_gene: TRBD1; j_gene: TRBJ2-7; len: 16; v_gene: TRBV6-5
CDR3nt: TGTGCCTGGAGTGGGGGGACAGGGAATCAGCCCCAGCATTTT; CDR3aa: CAWSGGTGNQPQHF; abundance: NA; d_gene: TRBD1; j_gene: TRBJ1-5; len: 14; v_gene: TRBV30
CDR3nt: TGTGCCAGCAGCGTAGAAAAGGGCCCAGAGACCCAGTACTTC; CDR3aa: CASSVEKGPETQYF; abundance: NA; d_gene: NA; j_gene: TRBJ2-5; len: 14; v_gene: TRBV9
CDR3nt: TGTGCCAGTAGTATCATGGGAGGGAGTGACGAGCAGTACTTC; CDR3aa: CASSIMGGSDEQYF; abundance: NA; d_gene: TRBD2; j_gene: TRBJ2-7; len: 14; v_gene: TRBV19
CDR3nt: TGTGCCAGCAGTGAATGGGGGGTCACAGATACGCAGTATTTT; CDR3aa: CASSEWGVTDTQYF; abundance: NA; d_gene: NA; j_gene: TRBJ2-3; len: 14; v_gene: TRBV6-1
CDR3nt: TGTGCCAGTAGTATTCCCACTTATAGCAATCAGCCCCAGCATTTT; CDR3aa: CASSIPTYSNQPQHF; abundance: NA; d_gene: NA; j_gene: TRBJ1-5; len: 15; v_gene: TRBV19
CDR3nt: TGTGCCAGCAGTAAAGAGTATGGCTACACCTTC; CDR3aa: CASSKEYGYTF; abundance: NA; d_gene: NA; j_gene: TRBJ1-2; len: 11; v_gene: TRBV2
CDR3nt: TGTGCCATCAGTGTAGCGGCGGGGGAGGAGACCCAGTACTTC; CDR3aa: CAISVAAGEETQYF; abundance: NA; d_gene: TRBD2; j_gene: TRBJ2-5; len: 14; v_gene: TRBV10-3
CDR3nt: TGCGCCAGCAGCGCCAGTTCGGGGACTGAAGCTTTCTTT; CDR3aa: CASSASSGTEAFF; abundance: NA; d_gene: NA; j_gene: TRBJ1-1; len: 13; v_gene: TRBV5-1
CDR3nt: TGCGCCAGCAGCCTGGAGGGGGATCGACCCCAGCATTTT; CDR3aa: CASSLEGDRPQHF; abundance: NA; d_gene: NA; j_gene: TRBJ1-5; len: 13; v_gene: TRBV5-1
CDR3nt: TGCGCCAGCAGCCAAGATCCCCCGAGACAGTTGACCGAAAAACTGTTTTTT; CDR3aa: CASSQDPPRQLTEKLFF; abundance: once; d_gene: NA; j_gene: TRBJ1-4; len: 17; v_gene: TRBV4-1
CDR3nt: TGTGCCAGCAGCTTAGTTCGGCAGATGAACACTGAAGCTTTCTTT; CDR3aa: CASSLVRQMNTEAFF; abundance: NA; d_gene: NA; j_gene: TRBJ1-1; len: 15; v_gene: TRBV7-9
CDR3nt: TGTGCCAGCAGTTACTCGATATGGGGACAGCTTGATGGCTACACCTTC; CDR3aa: CASSYSIWGQLDGYTF; abundance: NA; d_gene: TRBD1; j_gene: TRBJ1-2; len: 16; v_gene: TRBV6-5